This T cell receptor (beta chain) stems from a study of shared clonotypes between healthy human individuals. As for the study in general: Each donor's CD4 naive and CD4 memory cells filled three plates apiece, CD8 naive two, and CD8 memory one.

Germline V gene lookup returns CDR1 SGHNT and CDR2 YENEEA. V lost 1 base and J lost 5; bases outside the gene matches: 1. This CDR3 has 13 amino acids. At deep level, the assay was performed. TCRdb keeps only in-frame clones here, not all; method: immunoSEQ multiplex PCR. The sample yields about 1.9 million clones, 85% to 95% seen once. Positively selected for CCR7, the CD45RO-negative cells used as naive CD8 cells excluded terminally differentiated effector memory CD45RA+ cells. The origin of this receptor is a man aged 18-30 years in good health. Some clones in this sample may be carry-over from other donors' samples. The V and J genes are TRBV11-3 and TRBJ2-5; the match to TRBD2 covers 7 bases. The material sequenced was naive CD8+ T cells from PBMCs. In nucleotides, the CDR3 is TGTGCCAGCAGCTTAGGGACTAGGGAGACCCAGTACTTC. This translates into CASSLGTRETQYF.